This is a list of T cell receptor beta chains from one sample in a study of CD8+CD57+ T cells in acquired aplastic anemia. TCRdb reprocessed the reads via MiXCR and lists one record per CDR3 protein. The sample includes hundreds of thousands of distinct CDR3 sequences, roughly 64% of them seen just once. Sequenced material: sorted CD4+, CD8+, or CD8+CD57+ T cells (not recorded which) from PBMCs. The origin of the receptors is a human donor in good health, serving as a control. Both conserved end residues are part of each CDR3. Clone size is stated in some rows and not others, as once, few, many or a class when expanded.

V gene,clone size,J gene,CDR3 protein
TRBV19,once,TRBJ1-2,CASSGDRASYGYTF
TRBV7-3,-,TRBJ2-3,CATSLGRTATEYF
TRBV15,once,TRBJ1-6,CATGRAGGISPLLF
TRBV5-6,-,TRBJ1-3,CASSYDRDRDSGNTIYF
TRBV12-3/TRBV12-4,-,TRBJ1-2,CASTGYSGNTF
TRBV2,-,TRBJ1-6,CASSQVLVSGQGDSPLHF
TRBV4-2,many,TRBJ2-3,CASSKELVDTQYF
TRBV19,-,TRBJ1-5,CASSPRFQPQHF
TRBV7-8,many,TRBJ1-1,CASRPRANGENTEAFF
TRBV12-3/TRBV12-4,-,TRBJ1-1,CASSLGADEAFF
TRBV13,-,TRBJ2-7,CASSRSRDYEQYF
TRBV9,-,TRBJ1-1,CASSQGARTDAVF
TRBV6-5,-,TRBJ2-7,CASRRTGYEQYF
TRBV9,many,TRBJ2-7,CASGAGSIHEQYF
TRBV7-2,-,TRBJ1-2,CASSGQLNYGYTF
TRBV20-1,-,TRBJ2-1,CSALPVAGGVNEQFF
TRBV7-6,-,TRBJ2-7,CASSSFYEQYF
TRBV20-1,-,TRBJ1-1,CSASLQQDAEAFF
TRBV12-3/TRBV12-4,-,TRBJ1-2,CASSGSRTRKNYTF
TRBV6-1,-,TRBJ2-7,CASSRGDRVRNSEQYF
TRBV4-1,few,TRBJ1-5,CASSHHQGGDQPQHF
TRBV20-1,few,TRBJ1-4,CSARGGNEKLFF
TRBV19,few,TRBJ2-1,CASSVSGGYNEQFF
TRBV5-1,-,TRBJ1-1,CASSSSSAGDFF
TRBV10-1,-,TRBJ1-4,CAISEQQGTNEKLFF
TRBV7-2,-,-,CASRGGRGGDEQYF
TRBV5-1,-,TRBJ2-3,CASSLEAQGNTQYF
TRBV9,-,TRBJ2-3,CASSVAPTDTQYF
TRBV2,many,TRBJ1-5,CASNPQGAGQPQHF
TRBV7-2,once,TRBJ1-4,CASSDGRVYEILFF
TRBV2,many,TRBJ2-5,CASSLGLAHETQYF
TRBV20-1,-,TRBJ2-3,CSATNAGGLDTQYF
TRBV7-8,-,TRBJ1-2,CASSDWGSSNTF
TRBV20-1,-,TRBJ2-7,CSAMEASGEQYF
TRBV5-6,-,TRBJ1-2,CASSLASGGLDGYTF
TRBV9,-,TRBJ1-6,CASSVLAVDSPLHF
TRBV9,-,TRBJ2-7,CASSATGKPYEQYF
TRBV7-2,many,TRBJ2-1,CASSWTSGGYNEQFF
TRBV7-2,-,TRBJ1-6,CASSSGQGRVTDAHF
TRBV20-1,-,TRBJ2-7,CSAMGHPGIYEQYF
TRBV7-3,many,TRBJ1-1,CASSRQGGEAFF
TRBV24-1,-,TRBJ2-7,CATGTLEQYF
TRBV29-1,-,TRBJ2-7,CSVGAGGEQYF
TRBV7-6,-,TRBJ2-7,CASSPIGEQYF
TRBV5-4,-,TRBJ2-3,CARSEGLAGGKDTQYF
TRBV20-1,-,TRBJ1-6,CSARRVGYNSPLHF
TRBV9,-,TRBJ2-7,CASSVSRDTQYFEQYF
TRBV20-1,-,TRBJ2-3,CSARVRVDTQYF
TRBV20-1,many,TRBJ2-1,CSARSQRGGGYNEQFF
TRBV20-1,many,TRBJ2-1,CSAREAIAGGPNEQFF
TRBV15,few,TRBJ1-6,CATSRGQPTDSPLHF
TRBV20-1,-,TRBJ1-6,CSARTGGGNTPLHF
TRBV5-5,-,TRBJ1-1,CASSLGGEVSEAFF
TRBV5-8,many,TRBJ1-1,CASSLDVRGVGDTEAFF
TRBV10-1,many,TRBJ2-6,CASSEQGTGQDVFRANVLTF
TRBV13,-,TRBJ2-7,CASSRGVASRGYNYEQYF
TRBV7-9,-,TRBJ2-1,CASSLGAGNQPFF